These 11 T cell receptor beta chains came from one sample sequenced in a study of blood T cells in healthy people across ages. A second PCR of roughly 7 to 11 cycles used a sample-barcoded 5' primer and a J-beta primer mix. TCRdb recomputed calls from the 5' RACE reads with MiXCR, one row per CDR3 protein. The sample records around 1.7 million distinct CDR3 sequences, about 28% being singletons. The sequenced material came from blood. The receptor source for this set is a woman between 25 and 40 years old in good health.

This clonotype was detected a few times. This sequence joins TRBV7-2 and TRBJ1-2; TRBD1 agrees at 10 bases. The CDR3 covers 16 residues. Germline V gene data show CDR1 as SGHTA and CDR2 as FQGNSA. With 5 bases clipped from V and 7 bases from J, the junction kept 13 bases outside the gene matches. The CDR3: CASSHRDRGQGCGYTF. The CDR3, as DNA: TGTGCCAGCAGCCACCGGGACAGGGGACAAGGCTGTGGCTACACCTTC.

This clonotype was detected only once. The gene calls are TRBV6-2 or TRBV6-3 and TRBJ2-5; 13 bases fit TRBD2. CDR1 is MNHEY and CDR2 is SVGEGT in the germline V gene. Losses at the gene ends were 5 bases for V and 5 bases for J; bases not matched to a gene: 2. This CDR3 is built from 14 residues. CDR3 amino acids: CASSGLAGAETQYF. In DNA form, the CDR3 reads TGTGCCAGCAGTGGACTAGCGGGAGCGGAGACCCAGTACTTC.

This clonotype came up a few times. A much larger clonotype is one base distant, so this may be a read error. CDR3 region: CSVVLAGLYNEQYF. The CDR3 nucleotides are TGCAGCGTTGTCCTAGCGGGATTATACAATGAGCAGTACTTC. The chain employs TRBV29-1 and TRBJ2-5, with 9 bases matching TRBD2. In germline, CDR1 is SQVTM, CDR2 ANQGSEA. J lost 11 bases, V lost 4 bases, and 14 bases had no gene match. This CDR3 region has 14 residues.

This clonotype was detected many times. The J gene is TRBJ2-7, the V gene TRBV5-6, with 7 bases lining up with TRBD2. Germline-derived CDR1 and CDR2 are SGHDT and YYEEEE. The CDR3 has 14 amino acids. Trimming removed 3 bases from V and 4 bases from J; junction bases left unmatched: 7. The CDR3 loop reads CASSSGLVRYEQYF. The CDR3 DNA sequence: TGTGCCAGCAGCTCCGGACTAGTTCGATACGAGCAGTACTTC. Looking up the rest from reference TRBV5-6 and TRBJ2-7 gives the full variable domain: DAGVTQSPTHLIKTRGQQVTLRCSPKSGHDTVSWYQQALGQGPQFIFQYYEEEERQRGNFPDRFSGHQFPNYSSELNVNALLLGDSALYLCASSSGLVRYEQYFGPGTRLTVT.

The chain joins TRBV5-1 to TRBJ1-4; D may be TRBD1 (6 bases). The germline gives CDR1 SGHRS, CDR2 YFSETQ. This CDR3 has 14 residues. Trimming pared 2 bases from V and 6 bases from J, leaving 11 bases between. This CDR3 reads CASSLRTVDEKLFF. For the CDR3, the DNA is TGCGCCAGCAGCTTACGGACAGTTGATGAAAAACTGTTTTTT.

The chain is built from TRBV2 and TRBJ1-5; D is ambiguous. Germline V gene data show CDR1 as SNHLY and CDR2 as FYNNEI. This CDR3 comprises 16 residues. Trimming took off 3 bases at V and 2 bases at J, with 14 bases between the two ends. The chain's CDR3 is CASSDRTEGGNQPQHF. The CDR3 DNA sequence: TGTGCCAGCAGTGATCGGACCGAGGGTGGCAATCAGCCCCAGCATTTT.

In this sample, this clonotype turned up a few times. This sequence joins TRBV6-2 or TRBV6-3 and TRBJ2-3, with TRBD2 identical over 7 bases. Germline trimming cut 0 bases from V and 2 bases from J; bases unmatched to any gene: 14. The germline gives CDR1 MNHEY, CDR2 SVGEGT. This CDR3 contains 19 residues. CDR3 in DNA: TGTGCCAGCAGTTACTCACAATCATCGGTGCGGGGGAACACAGATACGCAGTATTTT. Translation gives CASSYSQSSVRGNTDTQYF.

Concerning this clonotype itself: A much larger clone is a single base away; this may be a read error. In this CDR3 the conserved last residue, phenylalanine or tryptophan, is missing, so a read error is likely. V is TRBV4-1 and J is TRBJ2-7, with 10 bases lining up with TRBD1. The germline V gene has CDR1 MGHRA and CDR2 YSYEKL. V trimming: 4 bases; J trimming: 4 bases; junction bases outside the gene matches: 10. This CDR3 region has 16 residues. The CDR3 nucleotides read TGCGCCAGCAGCCGTTATAGGGACAGGGGAGGTTACGAGCAGTACTAC. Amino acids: CASSRYRDRGGYEQYY.

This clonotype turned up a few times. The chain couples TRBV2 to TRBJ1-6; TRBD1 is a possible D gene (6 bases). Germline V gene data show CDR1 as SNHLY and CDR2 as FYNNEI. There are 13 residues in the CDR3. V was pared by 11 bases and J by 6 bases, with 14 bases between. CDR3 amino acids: CAGQTVRNSPLHF. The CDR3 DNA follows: TGTGCCGGACAGACAGTTCGTAATTCACCCCTCCACTTT.

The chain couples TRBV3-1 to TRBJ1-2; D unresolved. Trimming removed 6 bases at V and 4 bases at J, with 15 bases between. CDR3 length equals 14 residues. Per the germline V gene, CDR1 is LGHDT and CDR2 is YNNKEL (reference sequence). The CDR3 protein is CASSLPGRSYGYTF. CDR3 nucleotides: TGTGCCAGCAGTCTCCCGGGTCGGAGCTATGGCTACACCTTC.

CDR3 DNA: TGTGCCACCCGGGTAGCGGGGGCCGCTTACCGGGAGACCCAGTACTTC. Translated: CATRVAGAAYRETQYF. The rearrangement links TRBV28 to TRBJ2-5, with 9 bases that match TRBD2. V shed 10 bases, J shed 5 bases, and the junction held 17 bases outside the gene matches. The CDR3 loop spans 16 amino acids. CDR1 is MDHEN, CDR2 SYDVKM, per germline.